The rows below give T cell receptor beta chains drawn from one sample of a study of cytomegalovirus exposure and HLA in healthy donors. Clones were read by immunoSEQ multiplex PCR, and TCRdb kept only the in-frame ones, dropping some. In the table there are some 160,000 clones, about four fifths of which are singletons. Source material: PBMCs. The receptors were gathered from a male donor in good health and CMV-seropositive. The conserved cysteine and the conserved F or W are not part of the CDR3 here. Each record gives: V gene, CDR3 protein.

v_gene: TRBV15
CDR3aa: ATSRPSDTGELF

v_gene: TRBV7-2
CDR3aa: ASSSRGQAYNQPQH

v_gene: TRBV7-2
CDR3aa: ASSLAGGLVEQF

v_gene: TRBV4-3
CDR3aa: ASSQKDRGHSYEQY

v_gene: TRBV7-2
CDR3aa: ASTQRAKNIQY

v_gene: TRBV30
CDR3aa: AWSVYRGVNEKLF

v_gene: TRBV10-1
CDR3aa: ASNSGLATEQF

v_gene: TRBV18
CDR3aa: ASSPTGSGNTIY

v_gene: TRBV11-2
CDR3aa: ASSQRALGLNYNEQF

v_gene: TRBV5-1
CDR3aa: ASSFSPAGLANEQF

v_gene: TRBV4-1
CDR3aa: ASRYRDSSYEQY

v_gene: TRBV9
CDR3aa: ASSVVPGSEYTQY

v_gene: TRBV30
CDR3aa: AWTRANTGELF

v_gene: TRBV1
CDR3aa: TSSQVRGGSVGNTEAF

v_gene: TRBV7-6
CDR3aa: ASSSVDYEQY

v_gene: TRBV30
CDR3aa: AWTVLAKNSQY

v_gene: TRBV29-1
CDR3aa: GGRDRDYEQY

v_gene: TRBV6-7
CDR3aa: ASSREVHLRNTEAF

v_gene: TRBV30
CDR3aa: ALTTGQGSYNEQF

v_gene: TRBV15
CDR3aa: ATSRDPGSYEQY